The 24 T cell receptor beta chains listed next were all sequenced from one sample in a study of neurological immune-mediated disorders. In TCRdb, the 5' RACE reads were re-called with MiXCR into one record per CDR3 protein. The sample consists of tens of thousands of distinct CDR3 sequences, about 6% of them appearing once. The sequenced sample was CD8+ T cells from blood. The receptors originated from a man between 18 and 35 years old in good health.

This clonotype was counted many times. The CDR3 protein is CASSSRQGGSYNEQFF. CDR3 DNA sequence: TGCGCCAGCAGCTCAAGACAGGGGGGCTCCTACAATGAGCAGTTCTTC. The chain uses TRBV5-1 and TRBJ2-1; 9 bases are shared with TRBD1. Germline loops: CDR1 SGHRS, CDR2 YFSETQ. Losses at the gene ends were 3 bases for V and 0 bases for J; bases not matched to a gene: 4. The CDR3 sequence is 16 residues long.

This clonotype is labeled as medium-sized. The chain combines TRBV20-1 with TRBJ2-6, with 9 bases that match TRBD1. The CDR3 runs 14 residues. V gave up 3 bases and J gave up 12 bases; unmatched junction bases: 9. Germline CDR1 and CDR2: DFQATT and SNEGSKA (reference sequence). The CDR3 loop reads CSARAPGQGTVLTF. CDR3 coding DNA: TGCAGTGCTAGGGCGCCGGGACAGGGAACCGTCCTGACTTTC.

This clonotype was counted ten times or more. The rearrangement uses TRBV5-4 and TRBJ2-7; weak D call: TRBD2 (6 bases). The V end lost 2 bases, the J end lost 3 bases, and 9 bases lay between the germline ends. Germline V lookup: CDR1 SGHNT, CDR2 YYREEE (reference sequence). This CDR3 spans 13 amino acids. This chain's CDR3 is CASSLMGLYEQYF. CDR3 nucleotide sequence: TGTGCCAGCAGCTTAATGGGACTCTACGAGCAGTACTTC. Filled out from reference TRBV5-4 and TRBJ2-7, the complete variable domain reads ETGVTQSPTHLIKTRGQQVTLRCSSQSGHNTVSWYQQALGQGPQFIFQYYREEENGRGNFPPRFSGLQFPNYSSELNVNALELDDSALYLCASSLMGLYEQYFGPGTRLTVT.

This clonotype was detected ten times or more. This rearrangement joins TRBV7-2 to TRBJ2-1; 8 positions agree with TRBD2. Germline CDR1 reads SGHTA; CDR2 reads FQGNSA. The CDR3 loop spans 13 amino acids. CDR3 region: CASGGGSYNEQFF. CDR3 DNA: TGTGCATCGGGGGGGGGCTCCTACAATGAGCAGTTCTTC. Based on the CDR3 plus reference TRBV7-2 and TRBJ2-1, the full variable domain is GAGVSQSPSNKVTEKGKDVELRCDPISGHTALYWYRQSLGQGLEFLIYFQGNSAPDKSGLPSDRFSAERTGGSVSTLTIQRTQQEDSAVYLCASGGGSYNEQFFGPGTRLTVL.

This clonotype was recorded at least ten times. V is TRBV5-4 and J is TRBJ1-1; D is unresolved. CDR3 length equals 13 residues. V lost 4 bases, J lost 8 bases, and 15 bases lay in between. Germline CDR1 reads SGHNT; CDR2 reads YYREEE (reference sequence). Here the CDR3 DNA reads TGTGCCAGCAGCCCGGGCCGGGCACCCGAAGCTTTCTTT. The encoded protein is CASSPGRAPEAFF. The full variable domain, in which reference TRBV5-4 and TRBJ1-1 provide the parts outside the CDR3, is ETGVTQSPTHLIKTRGQQVTLRCSSQSGHNTVSWYQQALGQGPQFIFQYYREEENGRGNFPPRFSGLQFPNYSSELNVNALELDDSALYLCASSPGRAPEAFFGQGTRLTVV.

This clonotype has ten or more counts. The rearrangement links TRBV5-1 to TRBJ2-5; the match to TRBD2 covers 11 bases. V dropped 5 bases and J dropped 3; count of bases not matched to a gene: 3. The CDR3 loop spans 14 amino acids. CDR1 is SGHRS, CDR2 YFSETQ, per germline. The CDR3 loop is CASRTGLAEETQYF. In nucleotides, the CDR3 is TGCGCCAGCAGAACGGGACTAGCGGAAGAGACCCAGTACTTC.

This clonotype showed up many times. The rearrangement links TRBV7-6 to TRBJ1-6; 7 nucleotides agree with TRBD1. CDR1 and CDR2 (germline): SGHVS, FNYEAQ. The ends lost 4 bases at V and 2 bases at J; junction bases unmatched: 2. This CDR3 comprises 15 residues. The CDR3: CASSYRGPYNSPLHF. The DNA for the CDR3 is TGTGCCAGCAGCTACAGGGGCCCCTATAATTCACCCCTCCACTTT.

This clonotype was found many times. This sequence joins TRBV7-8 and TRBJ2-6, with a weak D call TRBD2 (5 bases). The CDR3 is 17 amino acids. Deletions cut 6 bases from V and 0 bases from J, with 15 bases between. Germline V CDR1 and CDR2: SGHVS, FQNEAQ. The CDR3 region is CASSPRGPNSGANVLTF. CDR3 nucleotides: TGTGCCAGCAGTCCACGGGGTCCAAACTCTGGGGCCAACGTCCTGACTTTC.

CDR3 in amino acids: CASSPLDRGNEQYF. In nucleotides, the CDR3 is TGCGCCAGCAGTCCGCTCGACAGGGGGAATGAGCAGTACTTC. This chain joins TRBV10-1 and TRBJ2-7, with 9 positions matching TRBD1. There are 14 residues in the CDR3. Trimming cost V 5 bases and J 7 bases; bases outside gene matches: 9. Germline V gene sequence: CDR1 WNHNN, CDR2 SYGVQD (reference sequence).

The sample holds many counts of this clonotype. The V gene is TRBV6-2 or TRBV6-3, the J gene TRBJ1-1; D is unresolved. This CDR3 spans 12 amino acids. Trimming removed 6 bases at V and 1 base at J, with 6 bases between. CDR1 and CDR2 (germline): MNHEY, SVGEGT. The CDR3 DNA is TGTGCCAGCAGATCATGGAACACTGAAGCTTTCTTT. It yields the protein CASRSWNTEAFF.

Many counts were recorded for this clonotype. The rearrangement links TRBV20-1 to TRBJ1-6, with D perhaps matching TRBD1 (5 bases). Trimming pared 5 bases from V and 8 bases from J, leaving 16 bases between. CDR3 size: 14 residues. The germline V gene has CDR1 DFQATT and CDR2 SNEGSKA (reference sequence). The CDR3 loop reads CSAASRDGYSPLHF. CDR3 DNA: TGCAGTGCTGCTTCCCGGGACGGATATTCACCCCTCCACTTT.

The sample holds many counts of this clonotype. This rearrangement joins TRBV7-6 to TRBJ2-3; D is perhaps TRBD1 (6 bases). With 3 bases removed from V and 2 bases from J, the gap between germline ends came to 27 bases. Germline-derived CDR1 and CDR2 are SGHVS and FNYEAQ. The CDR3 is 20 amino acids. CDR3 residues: CASSFLIRGIPRTDTDTQYF. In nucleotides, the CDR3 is TGTGCCAGCAGCTTCCTGATCAGGGGAATCCCGCGTACCGACACAGATACGCAGTATTTT.

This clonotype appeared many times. The CDR3 DNA sequence: TGTGCCAGCAGTTACCAAACGACAGGGGGGACAGATACGCAGTATTTT. It is translated as CASSYQTTGGTDTQYF. This chain uses TRBV6-5 with TRBJ2-3; TRBD1 agrees at 9 bases. CDR3 size: 16 residues. Germline V lookup: CDR1 MNHEY, CDR2 SVGAGI. With V trimmed by 2 bases and J by 3 bases, 6 bases remained unmatched.

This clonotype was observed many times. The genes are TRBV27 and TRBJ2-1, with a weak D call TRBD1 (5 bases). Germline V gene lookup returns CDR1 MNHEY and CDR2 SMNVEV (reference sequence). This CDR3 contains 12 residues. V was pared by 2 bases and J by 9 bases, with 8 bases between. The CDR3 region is CASSLQGFEQFF. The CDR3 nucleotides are TGTGCCAGCAGTTTACAGGGTTTTGAGCAGTTCTTC.

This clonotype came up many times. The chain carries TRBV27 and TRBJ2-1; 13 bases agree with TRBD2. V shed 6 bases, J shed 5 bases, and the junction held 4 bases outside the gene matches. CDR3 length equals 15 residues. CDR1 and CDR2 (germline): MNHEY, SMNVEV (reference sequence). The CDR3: CASSPGTSGDNEQFF. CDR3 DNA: TGTGCCAGCAGCCCCGGGACTAGCGGGGACAATGAGCAGTTCTTC.

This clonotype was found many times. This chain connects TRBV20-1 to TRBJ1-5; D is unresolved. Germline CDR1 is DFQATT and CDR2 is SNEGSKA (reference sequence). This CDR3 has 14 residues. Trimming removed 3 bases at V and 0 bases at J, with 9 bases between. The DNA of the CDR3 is TGCAGTGCTAGCGCCGGGGTTAGCAATCAGCCCCAGCATTTT. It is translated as CSASAGVSNQPQHF.

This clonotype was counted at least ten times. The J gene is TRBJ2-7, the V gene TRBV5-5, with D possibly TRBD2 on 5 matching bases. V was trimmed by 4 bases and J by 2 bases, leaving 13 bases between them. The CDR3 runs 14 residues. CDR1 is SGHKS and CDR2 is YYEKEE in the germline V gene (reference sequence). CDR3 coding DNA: TGTGCCAGCAGCCCGGAGGCCTCGACCTACGAGCAGTACTTC. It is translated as CASSPEASTYEQYF.

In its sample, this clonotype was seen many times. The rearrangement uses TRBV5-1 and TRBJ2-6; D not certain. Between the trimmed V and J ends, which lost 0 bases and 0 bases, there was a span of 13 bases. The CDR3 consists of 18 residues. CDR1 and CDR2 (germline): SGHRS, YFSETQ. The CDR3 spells CASSLARGSSSGANVLTF. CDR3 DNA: TGCGCCAGCAGCTTGGCCAGAGGATCTAGCTCTGGGGCCAACGTCCTGACTTTC.

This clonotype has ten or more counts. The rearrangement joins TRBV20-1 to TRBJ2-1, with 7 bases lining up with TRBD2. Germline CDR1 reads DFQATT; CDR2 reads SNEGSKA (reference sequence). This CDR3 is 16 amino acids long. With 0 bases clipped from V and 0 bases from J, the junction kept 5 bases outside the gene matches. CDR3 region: CSARDAAGVSYNEQFF. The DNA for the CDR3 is TGCAGTGCTAGAGATGCGGCGGGGGTCTCCTACAATGAGCAGTTCTTC.

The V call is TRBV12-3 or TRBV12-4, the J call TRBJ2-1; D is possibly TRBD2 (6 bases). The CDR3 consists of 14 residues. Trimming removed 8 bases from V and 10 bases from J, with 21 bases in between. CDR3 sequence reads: CASSGKGTLNEQFF. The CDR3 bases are TGTGCCAGCTCGGGGAAAGGGACTCTCAACGAGCAGTTCTTC.

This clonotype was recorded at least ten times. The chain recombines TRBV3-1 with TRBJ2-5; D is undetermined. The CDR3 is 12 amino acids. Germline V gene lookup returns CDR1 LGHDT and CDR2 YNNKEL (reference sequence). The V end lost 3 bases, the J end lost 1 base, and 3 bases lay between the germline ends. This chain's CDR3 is CASSHRQETQYF. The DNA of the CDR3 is TGTGCCAGCAGCCACCGCCAAGAGACCCAGTACTTC.

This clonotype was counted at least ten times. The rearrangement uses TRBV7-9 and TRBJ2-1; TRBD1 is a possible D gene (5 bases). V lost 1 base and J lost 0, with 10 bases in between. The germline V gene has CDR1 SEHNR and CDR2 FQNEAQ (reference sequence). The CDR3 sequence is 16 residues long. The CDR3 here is CASSLVDSSSYNEQFF. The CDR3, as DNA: TGTGCCAGCAGCTTAGTAGACAGTAGCTCCTACAATGAGCAGTTCTTC.

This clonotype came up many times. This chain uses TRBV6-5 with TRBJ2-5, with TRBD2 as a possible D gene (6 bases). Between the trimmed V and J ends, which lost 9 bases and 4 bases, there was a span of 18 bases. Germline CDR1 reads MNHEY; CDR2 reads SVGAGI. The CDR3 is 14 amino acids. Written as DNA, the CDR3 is TGTGCCAGTTGGGGCGGGGCCCCGGGAGAGACCCAGTACTTC. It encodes CASWGGAPGETQYF.

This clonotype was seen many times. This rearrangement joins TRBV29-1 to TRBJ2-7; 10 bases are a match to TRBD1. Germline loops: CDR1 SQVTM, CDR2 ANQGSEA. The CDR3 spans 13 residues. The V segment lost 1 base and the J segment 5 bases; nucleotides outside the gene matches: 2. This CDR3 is CSVEGTGGDEQYF. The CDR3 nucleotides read TGCAGCGTTGAAGGGACAGGGGGTGACGAGCAGTACTTC.